These 17 T cell receptor beta chains share one sample of origin, sequenced in a study of cytomegalovirus exposure and HLA in healthy donors. The PCR made use of 60 Vbeta and 13 Jbeta primers. Method: immunoSEQ multiplex PCR; TCRdb's copy keeps in-frame clones and lacks some. The sample lists 150,000 or so clones, around 78% seen once, with approximately 0.76% in the top ten. The sequencing sample was made of PBMCs. The receptors derive from a female donor in good health and CMV-seronegative.

V and J are TRBV9 and TRBJ2-1; the match to TRBD1 covers 11 bases. Germline lookup yields CDR1 SGDLS and CDR2 YYNGEE. The CDR3 is 15 residues long. The junction had 6 bases not matched to a gene; V was cut back by 3 bases and J by 7 bases. The CDR3 reads CASSAGQGAYNEQFF. The CDR3 DNA sequence: TGTGCCAGCAGCGCCGGACAGGGGGCGTATAATGAGCAGTTCTTC.

This clone was recorded only once. This specimen includes other DNA sequences encoding the same CDR3. This sequence joins TRBV4-3 and TRBJ2-7; 11 positions match TRBD2. The germline gives CDR1 LGHNA, CDR2 YSLEER. V lost 6 bases to trimming and J lost 4 bases; unmatched junction nucleotides: 5. There are 14 residues in the CDR3. The CDR3 DNA reads as TGCGCCAGCAGTCCGGGACTAGCGGAATACGAGCAGTACTTC. Protein: CASSPGLAEYEQYF.

The rearrangement uses TRBV10-1 and TRBJ1-1; TRBD1 matches 11 bases. With 6 bases clipped from V and 6 bases from J, the junction kept 9 bases outside the gene matches. The V gene's germline CDR1 is WNHNN and CDR2 SYGVQD (reference sequence). This CDR3 contains 15 residues. Here the CDR3 reads CASRAPGQGGAEAFF. The CDR3, as DNA: TGCGCCAGCAGGGCCCCGGGACAGGGGGGGGCTGAAGCTTTCTTT.

The chain employs TRBV19 and TRBJ2-3, with a weak D call TRBD2 (5 bases). CDR3 length: 19 amino acids. Germline V CDR1 and CDR2: LNHDA, SQIVND (reference sequence). V lost 3 bases and J lost 0, with 22 bases in between. CDR3 sequence (DNA): TGTGCCAGTAGTATTAGGAGAATGAGGGTTGGCCCTAGCACAGATACGCAGTATTTT. It codes for CASSIRRMRVGPSTDTQYF.

The chain couples TRBV4-1 to TRBJ2-7; 9 positions agree with TRBD2. There are 16 residues in the CDR3. V lost 1 base, J lost 7 bases, and 11 bases stayed unmatched. From germline, CDR1 is MGHRA and CDR2 YSYEKL. CDR3 bases: TGCGCCAGCAGCCAAGGAAGGGTAGCGGGAGATCCGGAGCAGTACTTC. Translated, it gives CASSQGRVAGDPEQYF.

The sample holds a few counts of this clone. The V call is TRBV6-5, the J call TRBJ1-2; TRBD1 might be the D (6 bases). With 7 bases removed from V and 2 bases from J, the gap between germline ends came to 11 bases. CDR1 is MNHEY, CDR2 SVGAGI, per germline. This CDR3 contains 13 residues. The CDR3 DNA is TGTGCCAGCATGGCAGGGGCCAACTATGGCTACACCTTC. Translated: CASMAGANYGYTF.

The chain carries TRBV4-3 and TRBJ2-7; D unresolved. With 1 base removed from V and 5 bases from J, the gap between germline ends came to 6 bases. The CDR3 is 12 residues long. CDR1 LGHNA and CDR2 YSLEER come from the germline V gene. The CDR3 region has the DNA TGCGCCAGCAGCCAAGGAGGAGACGAGCAGTACTTC. This sequence encodes CASSQGGDEQYF.

This clone was found once. The chain combines TRBV9 with TRBJ2-5; 9 positions match TRBD2. V was clipped by 6 bases and J by 3 bases; unmatched bases: 12. Germline loops: CDR1 SGDLS, CDR2 YYNGEE. The CDR3 is made up of 16 amino acids. The CDR3 sequence: CASNGTSWGHKETQYF. The CDR3 region has the DNA TGTGCCAGCAATGGGACTAGCTGGGGTCACAAAGAGACCCAGTACTTC.

The CDR3 DNA reads TGCAGCGTACTCGGGACTAGGGGGGGGGAGACCCAGTACTTC. As protein: CSVLGTRGGETQYF. This chain connects TRBV29-1 to TRBJ2-5; 8 nucleotides agree with TRBD2. The V gene end was trimmed by 6 bases and the J gene end by 5 bases; junction bases not matched to a gene: 11. This CDR3 is 14 amino acids long. Germline CDR1 and CDR2: SQVTM and ANQGSEA.

The chain uses TRBV19 and TRBJ2-2; 7 nucleotides line up with TRBD1. The V gene end was trimmed by 9 bases and the J gene end by 0 bases; junction bases not matched to a gene: 4. Germline V gives CDR1 LNHDA, CDR2 SQIVND (reference sequence). This CDR3 region has 14 residues. Here the CDR3 reads CASFTGANTGELFF. As DNA, the CDR3 is TGTGCCAGCTTCACAGGGGCGAACACCGGGGAGCTGTTTTTT.

The chain recombines TRBV5-1 with TRBJ2-3, with D unresolved. CDR1 SGHRS and CDR2 YFSETQ come from the germline V gene. The CDR3 has 14 residues. Trimming took 1 base from V and 0 from J, leaving 6 bases between them. The CDR3 DNA follows: TGCGCCAGCAGCTTGTTTCGGAGCACAGATACGCAGTATTTT. Amino acids: CASSLFRSTDTQYF.

The gene calls are TRBV5-4 and TRBJ1-3, with 9 bases that match TRBD1. Looked up from germline, CDR1 is SGHNT and CDR2 is YYREEE (reference sequence). Trimming removed 2 bases from V and 2 bases from J; junction bases left unmatched: 2. This CDR3 has 15 amino acids. CDR3 sequence reads: CASSFGQGTGNTIYF. The CDR3 DNA follows: TGTGCCAGCAGCTTTGGACAGGGGACTGGAAACACCATATATTTT.

The rearrangement joins TRBV7-2 to TRBJ2-7; 9 bases agree with TRBD1. The length of the CDR3 is 14 residues. With V trimmed by 3 bases and J by 6 bases, 6 bases remained unmatched. CDR1 and CDR2 (germline): SGHTA, FQGNSA. In DNA, the CDR3 is TGTGCCAGCAGCTTTACCGGGACAGGGAGCGAGCAGTACTTC. It yields the protein CASSFTGTGSEQYF.

CDR3 sequence: CSASGGQPQHF. The CDR3 region has the DNA TGCAGTGCTAGCGGGGGTCAGCCCCAGCATTTT. This rearrangement joins TRBV20-1 to TRBJ1-5, with D perhaps TRBD1 (5 bases). Looked up from germline, CDR1 is DFQATT and CDR2 is SNEGSKA (reference sequence). The CDR3 runs 11 residues. V lost 3 bases and J lost 6, with 6 bases in between.

The chain has TRBV27 and TRBJ2-6; D not resolved. Deletions cut 5 bases from V and 1 base from J, with 6 bases between. Germline V gives CDR1 MNHEY, CDR2 SMNVEV (reference sequence). The CDR3 has 14 amino acids. This CDR3 reads CASSRGSGANVLTF. DNA of the CDR3: TGTGCCAGCAGTAGAGGTTCTGGGGCCAACGTCCTGACTTTC.

The chain joins TRBV30 to TRBJ2-7; a weak D match, TRBD2 (5 bases). V gave up 3 bases and J gave up 3 bases, with 9 bases separating them. CDR1 is GTSNPN and CDR2 is SVGIG in the germline V gene (reference sequence). The CDR3 totals 12 residues. The CDR3 nucleotides are TGTGCCTGGAGCCCCGAGGGCTACGAGCAGTACTTC. Protein product: CAWSPEGYEQYF.

The chain carries TRBV6-5 and TRBJ2-7; 8 bases match TRBD1. V shed 6 bases, J shed 4 bases, and the junction held 8 bases outside the gene matches. CDR3 length equals 14 residues. Germline values: CDR1 MNHEY, CDR2 SVGAGI. In DNA, the CDR3 is TGTGCCAGCAGGGAGGGGACAGGACGTTACGAGCAGTACTTC. The encoded protein is CASREGTGRYEQYF.